This T cell receptor beta chain emerged from a study of beta chain features in type 1 diabetes. The CDR3 has 12 residues. Trimming left V 1 base short and J 6 bases short, with 3 bases between. Germline-derived CDR1 and CDR2 are SEHNR and FQNEAQ (reference sequence). Of the isolated RNA, all was reverse transcribed, and so the sequenced material was expressed TCRB transcripts. Sequenced by immunoSEQ multiplex PCR; TCRdb stores in-frame clones only, minus some. The sample holds some 500,000 clones, around 10% seen once. The receptor was derived from a woman between 18 and 29 years old in good health. The V and J genes are TRBV7-9 and TRBJ2-2; D not certain. The sequenced material came from naive CD4+ T cells from blood. The CDR3 DNA is TGTGCCAGCAGCTTAGAGGCCGGGGAGCTGTTTTTT. Translated, it gives CASSLEAGELFF.